This section outlines one T cell receptor (beta chain) sequence together with its context. Its antigen target is currently unknown. No quality values exist for individual bases; no much larger clone is one base distant. Libraries were prepared through the immunoSEQ multiplex PCR assay. The clones in this table, taken by TCRdb from immuneACCESS, are in-frame only. Not every clone is retained; where verified, under half of the shortfall comes from an unresolved V gene, and the cause of the rest is unknown. The sample table lists 150,000 or so clones, 85% to 95% of them with a count of one. The ten largest account for 4.5% to 6% of the sample. This record comes from a study of control samples from healthy donors and cancer patients (dated by TCRdb to about 2020). Between the V and J ends, shortened by 3 bases and 5 bases respectively, the junction contains 10 bases. The CDR3 spans 13 residues, from the cysteine through the phenylalanine. The sequence is cut down to CDR3 DNA, 39 bases in frame from base 1.

The V gene is TRBV12-3 or TRBV12-4 and the J gene is TRBJ1-1; no confident D gene assignment can be made. The receptor comes from a man aged 40-49 years in good health. The sample was blood. CDR3 loop: CASSFPSSTEAFF. The sequence in DNA is TGTGCCAGCAGTTTCCCCTCGTCTACTGAAGCTTTCTTT.